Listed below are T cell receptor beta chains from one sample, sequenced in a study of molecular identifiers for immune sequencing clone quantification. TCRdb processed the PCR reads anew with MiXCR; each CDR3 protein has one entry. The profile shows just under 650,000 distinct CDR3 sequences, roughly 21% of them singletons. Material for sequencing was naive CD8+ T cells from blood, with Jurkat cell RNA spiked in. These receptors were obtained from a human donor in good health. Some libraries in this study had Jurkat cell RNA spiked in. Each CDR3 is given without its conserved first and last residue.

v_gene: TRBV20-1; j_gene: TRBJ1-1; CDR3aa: SARDVGEDTEAF
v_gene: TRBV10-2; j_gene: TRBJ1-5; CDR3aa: ASSPGHIQPQH
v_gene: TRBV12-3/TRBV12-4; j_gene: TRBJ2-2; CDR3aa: ASSLMGATGTGELF
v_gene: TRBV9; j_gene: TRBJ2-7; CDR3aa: ASSVEDVSYEQY
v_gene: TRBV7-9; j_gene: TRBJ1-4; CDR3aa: ASSPGLQGEKLF
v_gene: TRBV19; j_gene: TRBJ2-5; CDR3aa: ASSTRVGTRTQETQY
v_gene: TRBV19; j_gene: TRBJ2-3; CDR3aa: ASRIQTSSAVTDTQY
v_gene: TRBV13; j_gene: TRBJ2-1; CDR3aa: ASSLGTKAVMGNEQF
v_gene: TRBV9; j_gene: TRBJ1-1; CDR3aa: ASTEGAGTEAF
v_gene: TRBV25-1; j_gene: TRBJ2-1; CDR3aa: ASSESIVWRGENNEQF
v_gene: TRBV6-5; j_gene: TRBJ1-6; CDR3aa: ASSNPGTDNSPLH
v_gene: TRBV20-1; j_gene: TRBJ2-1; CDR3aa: SARFPLAGITNEQF
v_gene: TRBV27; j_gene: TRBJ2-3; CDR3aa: ASSLMDRGDTDTQY
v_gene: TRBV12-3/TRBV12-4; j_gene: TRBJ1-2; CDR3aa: ASSQKDRGFGYT
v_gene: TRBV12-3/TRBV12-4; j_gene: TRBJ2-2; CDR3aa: AINSPWSTGELF
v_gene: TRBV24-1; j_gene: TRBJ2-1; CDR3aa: ATSDQGSEQF
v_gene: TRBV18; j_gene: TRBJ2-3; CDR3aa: ASSPEGPDTQY
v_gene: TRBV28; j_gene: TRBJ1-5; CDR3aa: ASTTTRDRAQPQH
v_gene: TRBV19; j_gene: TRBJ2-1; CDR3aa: ASSEGLAGVREQF
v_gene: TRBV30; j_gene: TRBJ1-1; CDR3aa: IWSAGQESMNTEAF
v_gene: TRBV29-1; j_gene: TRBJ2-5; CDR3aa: SGTTGTVETQY
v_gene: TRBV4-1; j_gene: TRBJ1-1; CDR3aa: ASSQNSGGEAF
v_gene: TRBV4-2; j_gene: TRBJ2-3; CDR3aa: ASNQVDYSDTRY
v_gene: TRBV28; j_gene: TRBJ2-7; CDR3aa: ASLASGTTYEQY
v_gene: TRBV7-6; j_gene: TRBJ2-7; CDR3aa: ASSPVLAGTYEQY
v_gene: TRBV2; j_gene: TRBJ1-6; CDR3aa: ASSEAQGNSPLH
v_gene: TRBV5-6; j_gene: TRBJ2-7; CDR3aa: ASSYRASSDEQY
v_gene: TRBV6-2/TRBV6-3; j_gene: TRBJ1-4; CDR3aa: ASSYPNDLF
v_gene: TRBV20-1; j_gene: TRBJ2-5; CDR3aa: SARDGGLAVETQY
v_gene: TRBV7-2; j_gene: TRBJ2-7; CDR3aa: ASSLAARPGEQY
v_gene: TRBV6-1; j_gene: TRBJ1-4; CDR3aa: ASTRMWNEKLF
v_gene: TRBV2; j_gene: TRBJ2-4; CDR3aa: ASSRGASPY
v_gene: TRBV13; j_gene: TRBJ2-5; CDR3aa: ASSPGLAGAEQETQY
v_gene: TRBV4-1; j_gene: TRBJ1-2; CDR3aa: ASSRRSGQDYGYT
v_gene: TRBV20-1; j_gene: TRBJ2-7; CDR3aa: SALRPGSYEQY
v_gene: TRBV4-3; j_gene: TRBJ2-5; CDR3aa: ASSQARKETQY
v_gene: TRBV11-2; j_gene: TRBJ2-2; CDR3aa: ASSAHRDYSVGVGSGELF
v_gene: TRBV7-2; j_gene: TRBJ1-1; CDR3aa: ASSYWTGWTTEAF
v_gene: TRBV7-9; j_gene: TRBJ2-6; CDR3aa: ASSFYATGTTKGSGANVLT
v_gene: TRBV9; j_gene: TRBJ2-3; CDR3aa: ASSVEGTGYRTDTQY
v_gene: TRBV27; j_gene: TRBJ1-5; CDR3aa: ASSLSPGSQPQH
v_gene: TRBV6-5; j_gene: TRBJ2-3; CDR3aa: AISGTGADTQY
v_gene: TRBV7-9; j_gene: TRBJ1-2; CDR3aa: ASSLDRDIYGYT
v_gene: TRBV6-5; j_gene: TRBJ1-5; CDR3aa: ASRQGAFSNQPQH
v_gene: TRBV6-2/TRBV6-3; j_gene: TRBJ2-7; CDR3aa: AISRGFSYEQY
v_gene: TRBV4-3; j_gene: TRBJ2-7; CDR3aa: ASSQDASSSSYEQY
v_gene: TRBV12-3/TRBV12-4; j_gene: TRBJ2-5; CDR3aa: ASSFERGGQGKTQY
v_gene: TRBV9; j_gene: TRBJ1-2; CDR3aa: ASSVAGSDYGYT
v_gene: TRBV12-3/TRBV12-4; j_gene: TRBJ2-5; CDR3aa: ASRFSGGQEAQY
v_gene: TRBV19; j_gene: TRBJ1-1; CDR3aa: ASTGVRFTEAF
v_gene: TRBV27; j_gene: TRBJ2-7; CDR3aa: ASSFDGGLYEQY
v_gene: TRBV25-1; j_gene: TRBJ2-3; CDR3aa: ASSGDLGRPSTDTQY
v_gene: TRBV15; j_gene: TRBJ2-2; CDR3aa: ATSRDLGGGQAGELF
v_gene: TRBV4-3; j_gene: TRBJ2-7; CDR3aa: ASSQAPRGAGSYEQY
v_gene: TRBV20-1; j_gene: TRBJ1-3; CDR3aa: SAGGGSGNTIY
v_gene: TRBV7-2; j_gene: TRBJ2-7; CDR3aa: ASSLNLYEQY